Below, 7 T cell receptor beta chains from the same sample are listed, as sequenced in a study of response to subunit inactivated influenza vaccine. TCRdb passed the RT-PCR reads through MiXCR, listing each CDR3 protein once. Altogether around 470,000 distinct CDR3 sequences are present, under 8.5% being singletons, with the ten largest covering approximately 14%. Sequenced here: PBMCs from blood, sampled less than 30 months after vaccination. The receptors originated from a man aged 50-75 years who received an inactivated influenza vaccine.

Concerning this clonotype: An end of the junction does not agree with germline; a read error may underlie this. This chain links TRBV20-1 with TRBJ1-5; TRBD1 is a possible D gene (6 bases). This CDR3 is 13 amino acids long. The germline V gene encodes CDR1 DFQATT and CDR2 SNEGSKA (reference sequence). The CDR3 DNA is TGCAGTGCCAGAGGGGGGGTGAATCAGCCCCAGCATTTT. Its translation: CSARGGVNQPQHF.

There are many counts of this clonotype. The chain links TRBV3-1 to TRBJ1-1; a weak D match, TRBD1 (6 bases). V was trimmed by 6 bases and J by 8 bases, leaving 16 bases between them. Germline CDR1 is LGHDT and CDR2 is YNNKEL (reference sequence). The CDR3 spans 13 residues. The CDR3 DNA sequence: TGTGCCAGCAGGCTTCTCACAGGGAACGAAGCTTTCTTT. Its translation is CASRLLTGNEAFF.

The table lists this clonotype with a few counts. J is TRBJ1-5 and V is TRBV20-1, with a weak D call TRBD1 (6 bases). The V end lost 7 bases, the J end lost 0 bases, and 13 bases lay between the germline ends. This CDR3 is built from 14 residues. Germline CDR1 DFQATT, CDR2 SNEGSKA (reference sequence). In DNA form, the CDR3 reads TGCAGTGTGGCGGGGGGGCCTAGCAATCAGCCCCAGCATTTT. This sequence encodes CSVAGGPSNQPQHF.

This clonotype was counted a few times. The V gene is TRBV4-2, the J gene TRBJ2-7; D unresolved. CDR3 length: 18 residues. Trimming stripped 0 bases from V and 3 bases from J, with 21 bases between. The germline V gene encodes CDR1 LGHNA and CDR2 YNFKEQ. This chain's CDR3 is CASSQDNTGPELYYEQYF. CDR3 DNA sequence: TGTGCCAGCAGCCAAGATAATACCGGGCCAGAGCTTTACTACGAGCAGTACTTC.

The chain recombines TRBV10-3 with TRBJ2-7; TRBD1 aligns across 9 bases. The length of the CDR3 is 15 residues. V was clipped by 2 bases and J by 1 base; unmatched bases: 3. In germline, CDR1 is ENHRY, CDR2 SYGVKD. The CDR3 bases are TGTGCCATCAGTGAGAGGGACAGGGCTTCCTACGAGCAGTACTTC. Amino acid sequence: CAISERDRASYEQYF.

V usage is TRBV5-1 and J usage is TRBJ2-1, with D perhaps TRBD1 (5 bases). V lost 2 bases, J lost 7 bases, and 13 bases lay in between. The V gene's germline CDR1 is SGHRS and CDR2 YFSETQ. This CDR3 contains 14 residues. CDR3 in amino acids: CASSFQGRANEQFF. DNA for the CDR3: TGCGCCAGCAGCTTTCAGGGCAGGGCTAATGAGCAGTTCTTC.

The chain combines TRBV21-1 with TRBJ2-7; TRBD2, the D gene given by the table, was not confirmed from the DNA. TRBV21-1 is given as a pseudogene. CDR3 length: 15 amino acids. CDR3 bases: TGTGCCAGCAGCAAGCAAGCGGGAGGTTTCTACGAGCAGTACTTC. It yields the protein CASSKQAGGFYEQYF.